This T cell receptor beta chain derives from a study of CXCR3-negative and CXCR3-positive naive CD8 T cells. Overall study results and limits: Comparison of naive cells showed more hydrophobic TRB CDR3s in CXCR3-positive than in CXCR3-negative naive cells.

About this clonotype: The target antigen is unknown.

The V gene's germline CDR1 is SQVTM and CDR2 ANQGSEA. The CDR3 is 14 residues long. The authors prepared UMI-labeled TRB cDNA libraries by 5' RACE. Following a re-call of the 5' RACE reads, TCRdb has one entry per CDR3 protein and lacks DNA. The sample's table shows roughly 140,000 distinct CDR3 sequences. The TCR sequence derives from a human donor in good health. Some clones in this sample may be carry-over from other donors' samples. Material for sequencing was naive CXCR3+ CD8+ T cells from blood. Subset denoted: CD45RO-CCR7+CD27+CD95- naive CD8+ T cells expressing CXCR3 (TNR3+). The chain has TRBV29-1 and TRBJ1-3. This CDR3 is CSVEDLGSGNTIYF.